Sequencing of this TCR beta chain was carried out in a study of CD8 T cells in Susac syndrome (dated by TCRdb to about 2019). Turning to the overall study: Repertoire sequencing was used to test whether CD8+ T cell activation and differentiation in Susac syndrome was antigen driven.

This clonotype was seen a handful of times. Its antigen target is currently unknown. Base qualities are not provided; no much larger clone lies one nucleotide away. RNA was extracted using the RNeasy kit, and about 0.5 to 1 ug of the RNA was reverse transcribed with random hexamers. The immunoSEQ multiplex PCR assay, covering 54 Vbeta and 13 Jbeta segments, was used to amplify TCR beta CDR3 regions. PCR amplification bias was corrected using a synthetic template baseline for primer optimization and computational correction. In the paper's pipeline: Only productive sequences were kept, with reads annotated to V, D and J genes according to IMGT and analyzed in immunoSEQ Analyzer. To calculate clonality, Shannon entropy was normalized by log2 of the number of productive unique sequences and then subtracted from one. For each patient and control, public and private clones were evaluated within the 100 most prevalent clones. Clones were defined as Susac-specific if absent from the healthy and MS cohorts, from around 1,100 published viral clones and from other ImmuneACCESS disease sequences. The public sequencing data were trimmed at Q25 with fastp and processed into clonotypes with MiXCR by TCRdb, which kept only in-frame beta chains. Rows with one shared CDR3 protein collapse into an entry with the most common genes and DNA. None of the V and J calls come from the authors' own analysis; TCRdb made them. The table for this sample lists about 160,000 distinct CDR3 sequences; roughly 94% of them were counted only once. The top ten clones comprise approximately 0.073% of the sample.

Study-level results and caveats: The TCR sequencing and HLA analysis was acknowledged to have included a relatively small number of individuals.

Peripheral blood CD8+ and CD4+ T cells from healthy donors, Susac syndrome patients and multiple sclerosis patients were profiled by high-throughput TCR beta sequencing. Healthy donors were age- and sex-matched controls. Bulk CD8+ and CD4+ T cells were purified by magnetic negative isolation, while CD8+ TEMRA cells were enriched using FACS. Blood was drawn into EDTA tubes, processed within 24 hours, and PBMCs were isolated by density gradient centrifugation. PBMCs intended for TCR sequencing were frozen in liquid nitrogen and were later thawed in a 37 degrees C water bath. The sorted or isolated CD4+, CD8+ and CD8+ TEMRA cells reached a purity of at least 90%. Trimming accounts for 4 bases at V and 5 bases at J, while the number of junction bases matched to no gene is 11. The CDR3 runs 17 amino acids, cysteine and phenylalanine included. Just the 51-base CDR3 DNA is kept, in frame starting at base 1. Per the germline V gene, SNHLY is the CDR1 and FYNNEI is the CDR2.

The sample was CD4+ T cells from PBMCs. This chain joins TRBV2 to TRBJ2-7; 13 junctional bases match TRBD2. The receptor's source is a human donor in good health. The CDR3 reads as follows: CASSASRGLAGKNEQYF. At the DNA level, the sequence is TGTGCCAGCAGTGCCTCGAGGGGACTAGCGGGGAAGAACGAGCAGTACTTC.